These 25 T cell receptor beta chains were all obtained from the same sample, sequenced in a study of blood T cell repertoires in COVID-19. Sequenced by immunoSEQ multiplex PCR; TCRdb stores in-frame clones only, minus some. The data show hundreds of thousands of clones, with more than 90% seen just once and around 2.5% held by the top ten. Source material: PBMCs or T cells enriched from blood (not recorded which). All receptors derive from a man aged 55 to 70 who had recovered from COVID-19.

The J gene is TRBJ1-1, the V gene TRBV5-8, with 7 nucleotides matching TRBD1. V shed 4 bases and J 9 bases; nucleotides not matched to a gene: 12. The CDR3 runs 14 residues. Germline loops: CDR1 SGHTS, CDR2 YDEGEE. CDR3 sequence reads: CASSKFFRDRQAFF. DNA for the CDR3: TGTGCCAGCAGCAAATTCTTCCGGGACAGACAAGCTTTCTTT.

In its sample, this clone was seen a few times. The V and J genes are TRBV6-5 and TRBJ2-1, with D perhaps TRBD2 (6 bases). Trimming shortened V by 3 bases and J by 1 base, and 10 bases separated the two germline ends. The CDR3 has 15 residues. Germline-derived CDR1 and CDR2 are MNHEY and SVGAGI. Here the CDR3 DNA reads TGTGCCAGCAGTTATGGGACTCCTTCCTACAATGAGCAGTTCTTC. It translates to CASSYGTPSYNEQFF.

About this clone: The identical CDR3 is also encoded by other nucleotide sequences in the sample. The chain joins TRBV7-8 to TRBJ2-5, with 12 nucleotides matching TRBD2. From germline, CDR1 is SGHVS and CDR2 FQNEAQ. Unmatched junction bases numbered 3, after V lost 5 bases and J lost 2 bases. CDR3 length equals 15 residues. The CDR3 protein is CASSRTSGTQETQYF. In DNA form, the CDR3 reads TGTGCCAGCAGCCGGACTAGCGGGACTCAAGAGACCCAGTACTTC.

The chain's CDR3 is CASSQGTRGGSYEQYF. The CDR3 nucleotides read TGTGCCAGCAGCCAAGGTACAAGGGGCGGATCCTACGAGCAGTACTTC. This chain joins TRBV7-2 and TRBJ2-7; the D gene is possibly TRBD1 (5 bases). V was trimmed by 5 bases and J by 1 base, leaving 18 bases between them. Germline values: CDR1 SGHTA, CDR2 FQGNSA. The CDR3 contains 16 residues.

This chain uses TRBV6-1 with TRBJ2-7; a possible D gene is TRBD2 (6 bases). The CDR3 totals 14 residues. V lost 6 bases and J 5 bases, leaving 17 bases between the germline ends. From germline, CDR1 is MNHNS and CDR2 SASEGT. The CDR3 nucleotides read TGTGCCAGCAGGGGAGACGGAGGGGCCCACGAGCAGTACTTC. Its translation is CASRGDGGAHEQYF.

The V and J genes are TRBV7-3 and TRBJ2-2, with 10 bases identical to TRBD1. V lost 5 bases, J lost 6 bases, and 6 bases stayed unmatched. The length of the CDR3 is 15 residues. Germline V CDR1 and CDR2: SGHTA, FQGTGA. This CDR3 is CASSTDRGRPGELFF. DNA of the CDR3: TGTGCCAGCAGCACAGACAGGGGGCGTCCCGGGGAGCTGTTTTTT.

The chain combines TRBV18 with TRBJ1-2; D not resolved. Between the trimmed V and J ends, which lost 2 bases and 4 bases, there was a span of 11 bases. The CDR3 covers 14 residues. Germline V gene lookup returns CDR1 KGHSH and CDR2 LQKENI. CDR3 in amino acids: CASSPSGVGYGYTF. CDR3 bases: TGTGCCAGCTCACCATCGGGAGTCGGCTATGGCTACACCTTC.

This chain connects TRBV7-9 to TRBJ2-2; 7 nucleotides match TRBD1. This CDR3 comprises 16 residues. J gave up 1 base and V 5 bases, and 7 bases lay outside the gene matches. Germline V gene lookup returns CDR1 SEHNR and CDR2 FQNEAQ (reference sequence). CDR3 coding DNA: TGTGCCAGCAGCCTAACCGGGACAGTGAACACCGGGGAGCTGTTTTTT. This encodes CASSLTGTVNTGELFF.

The J gene is TRBJ2-3, the V gene TRBV9, with 8 bases matching TRBD1. From germline, CDR1 is SGDLS and CDR2 YYNGEE. The CDR3 is 16 residues long. The V segment lost 5 bases and the J segment 2 bases; nucleotides outside the gene matches: 10. The DNA for the CDR3 is TGTGCCAGCAGTGTCGAGGGACAGGCGTTCACAGATACGCAGTATTTT. Translating gives CASSVEGQAFTDTQYF.

The sample holds one count of this clone. The rearrangement joins TRBV27 to TRBJ1-2; TRBD1 matches 9 bases. This CDR3 region has 16 residues. Germline CDR1 MNHEY, CDR2 SMNVEV (reference sequence). V shed 4 bases, J shed 7 bases, and the junction held 13 bases outside the gene matches. CDR3 DNA: TGTGCCAGCAGTTCACGACGCACAGGGGGCCGGATTGGCTACACCTTC. This gives the protein CASSSRRTGGRIGYTF.

Details on this clone: In the same sample, other DNA sequences code for this CDR3. V gene TRBV4-1 combines with J gene TRBJ1-2; possibly TRBD1 for D (5 bases). The V end lost 2 bases, the J end lost 2 bases, and 6 bases lay between the germline ends. Germline CDR1 reads MGHRA; CDR2 reads YSYEKL. The CDR3 is 13 residues long. The chain's CDR3 is CASSQQGNYGYTF. CDR3 nucleotides: TGCGCCAGCAGCCAACAGGGAAACTATGGCTACACCTTC.

The chain carries TRBV2 and TRBJ2-5; 7 bases match TRBD2. Looked up from germline, CDR1 is SNHLY and CDR2 is FYNNEI. Trimming at V came to 4 bases and at J to 1 base, leaving 3 bases not matched to a gene. The CDR3 is 14 residues long. DNA for the CDR3: TGTGCCAGCAGTGCCGCGGGGGTCCAAGAGACCCAGTACTTC. This encodes CASSAAGVQETQYF.

The rearrangement uses TRBV9 and TRBJ2-7; 11 nucleotides match TRBD2. The length of the CDR3 is 15 residues. The junction had 6 bases not matched to a gene; V was cut back by 4 bases and J by 3 bases. Germline V gene data show CDR1 as SGDLS and CDR2 as YYNGEE. CDR3 coding DNA: TGTGCCAGCAGCTCCCGGGGGACTAGCGGCTACGAGCAGTACTTC. This codes for CASSSRGTSGYEQYF.

The chain links TRBV3-1 (or the pseudogene TRBV3-2) to TRBJ1-3; D may be TRBD1 (5 bases). This CDR3 region has 14 residues. V was clipped by 3 bases and J by 0 bases, with 6 bases between them. Looked up from germline, CDR1 is LGHDT and CDR2 is YNNKEL (reference sequence). CDR3 loop: CASSQGLSGNTIYF. The CDR3 bases are TGTGCCAGCAGCCAGGGACTCTCTGGAAACACCATATATTTT.

The chain is built from TRBV27 and TRBJ2-1; D is perhaps TRBD2 (5 bases). Germline lookup yields CDR1 MNHEY and CDR2 SMNVEV (reference sequence). Trimming stripped 6 bases from V and 8 bases from J, with 20 bases between. This CDR3 contains 15 residues. DNA for the CDR3: TGTGCCAGCAGCAAAAAAATCTACGGGGATCATGAGCAGTTCTTC. Encoded protein: CASSKKIYGDHEQFF.

The rearrangement joins TRBV20-1 to TRBJ2-1, with D uncertain. The CDR3 runs to 11 residues. Germline V lookup: CDR1 DFQATT, CDR2 SNEGSKA (reference sequence). V shed 6 bases and J shed 7 bases, with 10 bases lying between them. The DNA of the CDR3 is TGCAGTGCCCCTATAATGAATGAGCAGTTCTTC. This translates into CSAPIMNEQFF.

CDR3 sequence reads: CASSPDRVENTGELFF. The CDR3, as DNA: TGTGCCAGCAGCCCAGACAGGGTGGAGAACACCGGGGAGCTGTTTTTT. The chain has TRBV7-6 and TRBJ2-2; 7 bases fit TRBD1. The CDR3 covers 16 residues. V shed 5 bases, J shed 1 base, and the junction held 7 bases outside the gene matches. Germline CDR1 SGHVS, CDR2 FNYEAQ.

The V and J genes are TRBV28 and TRBJ1-2; 10 bases fit TRBD1. The CDR3 runs 14 residues. Trimming cost V 5 bases and J 8 bases; bases outside gene matches: 8. Germline V gives CDR1 MDHEN, CDR2 SYDVKM. This CDR3 reads CASSPWDRGWGYTF. The DNA for the CDR3 is TGTGCCAGCAGTCCGTGGGACAGGGGCTGGGGCTACACCTTC.

The chain employs TRBV19 and TRBJ1-2, with 7 bases matching TRBD1. This CDR3 has 17 residues. Losses at the gene ends were 3 bases for V and 0 bases for J; bases not matched to a gene: 10. Germline V CDR1 and CDR2: LNHDA, SQIVND (reference sequence). CDR3 in amino acids: CASSIWTGGVPNYGYTF. Here the CDR3 DNA reads TGTGCCAGTAGTATTTGGACAGGTGGCGTCCCTAACTATGGCTACACCTTC.

The chain combines TRBV7-6 with TRBJ2-1; 9 bases fit TRBD1. This CDR3 has 16 residues. Germline V CDR1 and CDR2: SGHVS, FNYEAQ. With V trimmed by 4 bases and J by 3 bases, 7 bases remained unmatched. The CDR3 DNA sequence: TGTGCCAGCAGCTCTTCGACAGGGGGGTTCTACAATGAGCAGTTCTTC. This gives the protein CASSSSTGGFYNEQFF.

V usage is TRBV6-1 and J usage is TRBJ1-5; D unclear. The germline V and J ends were trimmed by 3 bases and 1 base, with 13 bases remaining between them. From germline, CDR1 is MNHNS and CDR2 SASEGT. The CDR3 totals 16 residues. Written as DNA, the CDR3 is TGTGCCAGCAGTGAGAGGAGGACTGGGAGCAATCAGCCCCAGCATTTT. Its protein is CASSERRTGSNQPQHF.

The J gene is TRBJ1-2, the V gene TRBV5-1; D is uncertain. The CDR3 loop spans 17 amino acids. CDR1 SGHRS and CDR2 YFSETQ come from the germline V gene. V lost 2 bases and J lost 10, with 27 bases in between. The CDR3 DNA reads TGCGCCAGCAGCTTACAGACCCTCCAGGCTGCAGTACCCTCCTACACCTTC. It is translated as CASSLQTLQAAVPSYTF. The entire variable domain, with the rest obtained from reference TRBV5-1 and TRBJ1-2, is as follows: KAGVTQTPRYLIKTRGQQVTLSCSPISGHRSVSWYQQTPGQGLQFLFEYFSETQRNKGNFPGRFSGRQFSNSRSEMNVSTLELGDSALYLCASSLQTLQAAVPSYTFGSGTRLTVV.

The chain carries TRBV27 and TRBJ2-2; 10 nucleotides match TRBD2. The CDR3 sequence is 17 residues long. The J segment lost 5 bases and the V segment lost 0 bases, leaving 6 bases of the junction unmatched. Germline V gene lookup returns CDR1 MNHEY and CDR2 SMNVEV (reference sequence). The CDR3 is CASSLSGTSVWTGELFF. CDR3 bases: TGTGCCAGCAGTTTATCGGGGACTAGCGTTTGGACCGGGGAGCTGTTTTTT.

The chain joins TRBV19 to TRBJ2-5; TRBD1 is a possible D gene (5 bases). With 7 bases removed from V and 4 bases from J, the gap between germline ends came to 19 bases. Per germline, CDR1 LNHDA and CDR2 SQIVND (reference sequence). This CDR3 has 15 residues. CDR3 bases: TGTGCCAGTACCCAGGGCGGCAGGGTCGGAGAGACCCAGTACTTC. It specifies CASTQGGRVGETQYF.

The genes are TRBV5-1 and TRBJ2-1, with D possibly TRBD2 on 6 matching bases. CDR1 is SGHRS, CDR2 YFSETQ, per germline. The CDR3 contains 18 residues. V dropped 0 bases and J dropped 1 base, with 17 bases sitting between them. The CDR3, as DNA: TGCGCCAGCAGCTTGGAGGGTGGCCCCGGGGGTTCCTACAATGAGCAGTTCTTC. This gives the protein CASSLEGGPGGSYNEQFF.